This T cell receptor (beta chain) comes out of a study of human T cells and chemical hapten exposure. The sample's time point: patch test 1, 2 weeks after DPC sensitization. As to treatment: therapeutic diphenylcyclopropenone sensitization with weekly scalp DPC. There are 15 residues in the CDR3. V lost 4 bases and J lost 4, with 17 bases in between. Germline V gives CDR1 SGHNT, CDR2 YYREEE (reference sequence). Only a few counts were recorded for this clonotype. Per the study methods: Samples ranged from roughly 20,000 to 750,000 TCRs, with a median of 95,638. Each CDR3 protein is one row after TCRdb ran MiXCR on the RACE reads. TCRdb, rather than the study authors, made the V and J calls. The sample comprises 300,000 to 350,000 distinct CDR3 sequences, around 7% of which are singletons, and around 8.4% rests with the top ten.

The V call is TRBV5-4, the J call TRBJ1-2; D gene uncertain. The receptor was derived from a woman under 30 with alopecia areata. Some clones in this sample may be carry-over from other donors' samples. The source material was whole blood, sampled in connection with sensitization to the hapten diphenylcyclopropenone (DPC). The DNA for the CDR3 is TGTGCCAGCAGCAACTTCGCCGGCGTATCCTATGGCTACACCTTC. Its protein product is CASSNFAGVSYGYTF.